These T cell receptor beta chains were read from a single sample in a study of T-cell reconstitution after alpha-beta-depleted transplantation in children. TCRdb used MiXCR to reprocess the PCR reads, holding one entry per CDR3 protein. The sample contains about 250,000 distinct CDR3 sequences, more than 20% of which appear only once. Here the sequenced sample was PBMCs, mostly from graft donor cells, taken 360 days after TCRalphabeta/CD19-depleted stem cell transplant. The receptors were sampled from a female patient aged 2-10 years who had a stem cell transplant for congenital amegakaryocytic thrombocytopenia, so the T cells may come from the graft donor. CDR3s include the opening cysteine and the closing phenylalanine or tryptophan. Each record gives: V gene, J gene, D gene, clone size, CDR3 protein, CDR3 DNA. A D gene is named only where the DNA matches it firmly. Clone size is given for some rows only: seen once, a few or many times, or a class if the clone is expanded.

TRBV7-2	TRBJ2-7	TRBD2	few	CASSLGGSEQYF	TGTGCCAGCAGCTTGGGAGGGAGCGAGCAGTACTTC
TRBV5-1	TRBJ2-7	.	few	CASSLEGLSYEQYF	TGCGCCAGCAGCTTGGAAGGACTGTCCTACGAGCAGTACTTC
TRBV19	TRBJ2-6	.	.	CASSTRQAANRWANVLTF	TGTGCCAGTAGTACCAGACAGGCGGCAAATCGCTGGGCCAACGTCCTGACTTTC
TRBV28	TRBJ2-1	TRBD2	.	CASRRLAGGPYEQFF	TGTGCCAGCAGGAGACTAGCGGGAGGGCCGTATGAGCAGTTCTTC
TRBV30	TRBJ2-7	.	.	CAWSQGQGGYEQYF	TGTGCCTGGAGTCAAGGGCAGGGGGGGTACGAGCAGTACTTC
TRBV20-1	TRBJ1-4	TRBD1	.	CSAPGTGYEKLFF	TGCAGTGCTCCCGGGACAGGGTACGAAAAACTGTTTTTT
TRBV2	TRBJ2-7	.	.	CASSDGSEQYF	TGTGCCAGCAGTGATGGGAGCGAGCAGTACTTC
TRBV20-1	TRBJ2-1	TRBD2	.	CSASSGTSGYNEQFF	TGCAGTGCTAGTTCCGGGACTAGCGGATACAATGAGCAGTTCTTC
TRBV2	TRBJ1-6	.	few	CASSEIRGRNSPLHF	TGTGCCAGCAGTGAAATACGGGGGCGTAATTCACCCCTCCACTTT
TRBV3-1	TRBJ1-2	.	.	CASSHGPPGGGYTF	TGTGCCAGCAGCCACGGGCCTCCTGGAGGTGGCTACACCTTC
TRBV29-1	TRBJ1-1	TRBD1	.	CSGRDRGGYEAFF	TGCAGCGGCAGGGACAGGGGGGGCTATGAAGCTTTCTTT
TRBV4-3	TRBJ2-1	TRBD2	.	CASSSGRGTSFLDEQFF	TGCGCCAGCAGCTCAGGTCGAGGGACTAGCTTTTTAGATGAGCAGTTCTTC
TRBV12-3/TRBV12-4	TRBJ2-3	.	many	CAIKHKGTSTDTQYF	TGTGCCATCAAGCATAAGGGAACAAGCACAGATACGCAGTATTTT
TRBV5-6	TRBJ1-4	.	many	CASVRRSTNEKLFF	TGTGCCAGCGTCCGGAGGTCAACTAATGAAAAACTGTTTTTT
TRBV5-6	TRBJ2-5	TRBD1	few	CASSGTVQETQYF	TGTGCCAGCAGCGGGACAGTCCAAGAGACCCAGTACTTC
TRBV14	TRBJ2-1	.	.	CASSQDYGDEQFF	TGTGCCAGCAGCCAAGATTACGGGGATGAGCAGTTCTTC
TRBV5-6	TRBJ2-5	.	many	CASSLFGAGERQETQYF	TGTGCCAGCAGCTTGTTTGGGGCAGGGGAACGCCAAGAGACCCAGTACTTC
TRBV28	TRBJ2-1	.	.	CASSLAWASGDDEQFF	TGTGCCAGCAGTTTAGCTTGGGCTAGTGGAGACGATGAGCAGTTCTTC
TRBV4-2	TRBJ1-2	TRBD1	few	CASSQGTGTYGYTF	TGTGCCAGCAGCCAAGGGACAGGAACTTATGGCTACACCTTC
TRBV7-8	TRBJ2-1	.	few	CASSRPSASYNEQFF	TGTGCCAGCAGCCGCCCTAGCGCCAGCTACAATGAGCAGTTCTTC
TRBV12-3/TRBV12-4	TRBJ2-1	TRBD1	many	CASSDRGRRYNEQFF	TGTGCCAGCAGCGACAGGGGGCGCCGGTACAATGAGCAGTTCTTC
TRBV5-6	TRBJ2-5	TRBD1	few	CASSRDRGIQETQYF	TGTGCCAGCAGCAGGGACAGGGGGATCCAAGAGACCCAGTACTTC
TRBV12-3/TRBV12-4	TRBJ1-6	.	.	CASSFRSSYNSPLHF	TGTGCCAGCAGTTTTAGGAGCTCCTATAATTCACCCCTCCACTTT
TRBV12-3/TRBV12-4	TRBJ1-5	TRBD1	.	CASRDRGGQPQHF	TGTGCCAGCAGAGACAGGGGAGGTCAGCCCCAGCATTTT
TRBV4-1	TRBJ1-2	TRBD1	.	CASSQDWTGGYGYTF	TGCGCCAGCAGCCAAGATTGGACAGGGGGCTATGGCTACACCTTC
TRBV28	TRBJ2-1	.	.	CASRSTGSSYNEQFF	TGTGCCAGCAGAAGTACAGGTAGCTCCTACAATGAGCAGTTCTTC
TRBV6-2/TRBV6-3	TRBJ1-1	TRBD1	few	CASTIAGTGGTEAFF	TGTGCCAGCACAATCGCCGGGACAGGGGGCACTGAAGCTTTCTTT
TRBV27	TRBJ2-3	.	few	CASSPLGVRGGRPTDTQYF	TGTGCCAGCAGTCCCCTTGGTGTCAGGGGCGGTCGACCCACAGATACGCAGTATTTT
TRBV27	TRBJ1-1	.	few	CASSLLGRLGEAFF	TGTGCCAGCAGTTTATTGGGTCGGCTGGGTGAAGCTTTCTTT
TRBV29-1	TRBJ1-2	.	many	CSVEGRQNYGYTF	TGCAGCGTTGAGGGGAGGCAAAACTATGGCTACACCTTC
TRBV12-3/TRBV12-4	TRBJ1-4	.	.	CASTTKGGIRDEKLFF	TGTGCCAGCACTACCAAGGGGGGGATCCGGGATGAAAAACTGTTTTTT
TRBV4-3	TRBJ2-7	.	few	CASSQDRIGVYEQYF	TGCGCCAGCAGCCAAGACCGGATCGGGGTCTACGAGCAGTACTTC
TRBV11-2	TRBJ2-2	.	.	CASSLDLHSGGTGELFF	TGTGCCAGCAGCTTAGATCTTCACTCCGGAGGCACCGGGGAGCTGTTTTTT
TRBV24-1	TRBJ1-1	.	.	CATSGMGGTEAFF	TGTGCCACCAGTGGGATGGGGGGGACTGAAGCTTTCTTT
TRBV2	TRBJ2-7	TRBD2	.	CASSELLAGGYEQYF	TGTGCCAGCAGTGAACTGCTAGCGGGGGGGTACGAGCAGTACTTC
TRBV12-3/TRBV12-4	TRBJ2-3	TRBD1	.	CASSTRQGSQYF	TGTGCCAGCAGTACCCGACAGGGTTCGCAGTATTTT
TRBV27	TRBJ2-7	.	.	CASSLSWQVQYEQYF	TGTGCCAGCAGTTTATCATGGCAAGTCCAGTACGAGCAGTACTTC
TRBV6-2/TRBV6-3	TRBJ2-1	.	.	CASGLDNEQFF	TGTGCCAGCGGACTCGACAATGAGCAGTTCTTC
TRBV2	TRBJ1-2	.	.	CASSVGGRSYGYTF	TGTGCCAGCAGCGTAGGAGGCAGGTCGTATGGCTACACCTTC
TRBV24-1	TRBJ2-7	TRBD1	.	CATSDSRTGGYEQYF	TGTGCCACCAGTGATTCGAGGACAGGGGGTTACGAGCAGTACTTC
TRBV5-1	TRBJ2-5	TRBD1	few	CASSPRDRGPRETQYF	TGCGCCAGCAGCCCCCGGGACAGGGGGCCTCGAGAGACCCAGTACTTC
TRBV6-2/TRBV6-3	TRBJ1-1	.	few	CATKGVRAFF	TGTGCCACCAAAGGGGTAAGAGCTTTCTTT
TRBV5-1	TRBJ1-4	TRBD1	few	CASRRGQVGEKLFF	TGCGCCAGCAGGAGGGGACAGGTCGGTGAAAAACTGTTTTTT
TRBV20-1	TRBJ2-3	.	.	CSAREQSNTDTQYF	TGCAGTGCTAGAGAACAATCTAACACAGATACGCAGTATTTT
TRBV28	TRBJ2-7	TRBD1	few	CASSLLPTGAWYEQYF	TGTGCCAGCAGTCTATTACCGACAGGGGCATGGTACGAGCAGTACTTC